This TCR beta chain derives from a study of T cell clonotyping in hematopoietic cell transplantation. Regarding the study as a whole: After transplant, recipient diversity fell while pathologically expanded clonotypes grew through day 180. Higher Inverse Simpson Index values in graft donor and pretransplant recipient predicted broader posttransplant TCR diversity. Without cell sorting, CD4 versus CD8 contributions remain unresolved.

Libraries were prepared by immunoSEQ multiplex PCR; TCRdb keeps only in-frame clonotypes and omits some of them. The repertoire includes about 19,000 clones, roughly 80% of them detected once, and about 17% sits in the top ten. Germline-derived CDR1 and CDR2 are KGHSH and LQKENI. The CDR3 sequence is 15 residues long. Time point in this sample: recipient sample about 28 days before transplant, after cytoreduction. This clone was detected a few times. What it binds is not known. Sequence at one end of the junction differs from germline and may be a read error. The TCR was taken from a man in his fifties or sixties with acute myeloid leukemia. Some clones in this sample may be carry-over from other donors' samples. The material was peripheral blood mononuclear cells, obtained before stem cell transplant. The chain is built from TRBV18 and TRBJ2-7; 10 bases fit TRBD2. DNA of the CDR3: TGTGCCAGCTCACCGGGACTAGCGAACTCCTACGAGCAGTGCTTC. This sequence encodes CASSPGLANSYEQCF.